Listed below are T cell receptor beta chains from one sample, sequenced in a study of early T cells in non-severe SARS-CoV-2 infection. From the 5' RACE reads, TCRdb called clonotypes with MiXCR, one entry per CDR3 protein. This sample carries about 44,000 distinct CDR3 sequences, over 9% of them seen once, and the ten largest clones take approximately 16%. The specimen was whole blood. These receptors originate from an adult who was a healthcare worker with PCR-confirmed SARS-CoV-2 infection or an uninfected control (not recorded which). The CDR3 runs from the conserved cysteine through the conserved F or W. The D gene is left open where the match is weak. A clone size is listed for some rows: how often the clone was seen (once, few, many), or a class if it is expanded.

many	TRBD1	TRBV11-2	TRBJ2-4	CASSSLRGRGDIQYF	TGTGCCAGCAGCTCCCTCAGGGGGCGCGGGGACATTCAGTACTTC
few	.	TRBV11-2	TRBJ1-1	CASSLDPPGRTEAFF	TGTGCCAGCAGCTTAGATCCTCCAGGGAGAACTGAAGCTTTCTTT
.	.	TRBV18	TRBJ1-1	CASSPRVSGESEAFF	TGTGCCAGCTCACCACGGGTATCAGGGGAGTCTGAAGCTTTCTTT
.	.	TRBV6-2/TRBV6-3	TRBJ1-1	CASSYGRATEAFF	TGTGCCAGCAGTTACGGCAGGGCCACTGAAGCTTTCTTT
.	TRBD2	TRBV6-5	TRBJ2-1	CASRTSGSNEQFF	TGTGCCAGCAGGACTAGCGGGAGCAATGAGCAGTTCTTC
.	.	TRBV20-1	TRBJ1-1	CSARGSEALNTEAFF	TGCAGTGCTAGAGGATCAGAGGCCCTGAACACTGAAGCTTTCTTT
.	.	TRBV5-1	TRBJ2-3	CASKRGMADTQYF	TGCGCCAGCAAGAGGGGGATGGCAGATACGCAGTATTTT
many	TRBD1	TRBV7-9	TRBJ1-1	CASSSAGQGGTEAFF	TGTGCCAGCAGCTCAGCCGGACAGGGTGGGACTGAAGCTTTCTTT
few	.	TRBV6-5	TRBJ1-1	CASSYSGATEAFF	TGTGCCAGCAGTTACTCAGGGGCCACTGAAGCTTTCTTT
few	.	TRBV12-3/TRBV12-4	TRBJ1-1	CASNTMNTEAFF	TGTGCCAGCAACACAATGAACACTGAAGCTTTCTTT
many	TRBD2	TRBV27	TRBJ2-3	CASTLSGRALDTQYF	TGTGCCAGCACCCTTAGCGGGAGGGCCTTAGATACGCAGTATTTT
.	.	TRBV4-3	TRBJ1-1	CASSPRDGVSEAFF	TGCGCCAGCAGCCCCCGGGACGGTGTCTCTGAAGCTTTCTTT
many	.	TRBV5-1	TRBJ2-2	CATWSGTPNTGELFF	TGCGCCACCTGGTCCGGGACTCCGAACACCGGGGAGCTGTTTTTT
.	.	TRBV29-1	TRBJ1-2	CSVESEKANYGYTF	TGCAGCGTTGAGAGTGAGAAAGCTAACTATGGCTACACCTTC
many	.	TRBV7-2	TRBJ2-2	CASSSFTGELFF	TGTGCCAGCAGCTCCTTTACCGGGGAGCTGTTTTTT
many	TRBD1	TRBV4-1	TRBJ1-5	CASEKGGRGRSNQPQHF	TGCGCCAGCGAAAAGGGAGGGAGGGGGCGAAGCAATCAGCCCCAGCATTTT
many	.	TRBV19	TRBJ1-2	CAIRRGSYVGYTF	TGTGCCATCCGCCGGGGGTCGTATGTTGGCTACACCTTC
many	.	TRBV11-3	TRBJ2-2	CASSPWTGRGPGELFF	TGTGCCAGCAGCCCGTGGACGGGCCGTGGACCCGGGGAGCTGTTTTTT
.	TRBD1	TRBV9	TRBJ2-5	CASSVRQGETQYF	TGTGCCAGCAGCGTACGACAGGGGGAGACCCAGTACTTC
many	.	TRBV3-1	TRBJ2-5	CASSQGLLETQYF	TGTGCCAGCAGCCAGGGACTGTTAGAGACCCAGTACTTC
.	.	TRBV6-2/TRBV6-3	TRBJ2-1	CASGDPYNEQFF	TGTGCCAGCGGGGACCCCTACAATGAGCAGTTCTTC
.	.	TRBV11-2	TRBJ2-3	CASSLLALGTDTQYF	TGTGCCAGCAGCTTGCTGGCACTAGGCACAGATACGCAGTATTTT
.	TRBD2	TRBV4-1	TRBJ2-7	CASRRAGEGYEQYF	TGCGCCAGCAGGAGAGCGGGAGAGGGCTACGAGCAGTACTTC
.	.	TRBV6-4	TRBJ2-1	CASSEDGSHNEQFF	TGTGCCAGCAGTGAAGACGGATCACACAATGAGCAGTTCTTC
.	.	TRBV30	TRBJ1-6	CAWSGLAYTSPLHF	TGTGCCTGGAGCGGACTGGCTTATACTTCACCCCTCCACTTT
many	TRBD1	TRBV6-1	TRBJ2-7	CASSFSTGGASLAYEQYF	TGTGCCAGCAGTTTCTCAACAGGGGGCGCGAGTCTTGCCTACGAGCAGTACTTC
many	TRBD1	TRBV6-2/TRBV6-3	TRBJ2-5	CASSSMGQAKETQYF	TGTGCCAGCAGCTCCATGGGACAGGCCAAAGAGACCCAGTACTTC